A selection of T cell receptor beta chains follows, all from one sample in a study of read filtering for tumor transcriptome and immune sequencing. TCRdb reanalysed the reads using MiXCR and keeps one entry per CDR3 protein. The sample carries around 140,000 distinct CDR3 sequences, over 10% recorded once. The sequenced sample was a population of CD138-negative cells sorted from bone marrow. All receptors come from a donor at least 40 years old with multiple myeloma. CDR3s include the opening cysteine and the closing phenylalanine or tryptophan. A D gene is named only where the DNA matches it firmly. A row's size may be missing; if present it is once, few, many or a size class.

J: TRBJ1-2; D: NA; size: NA; V: TRBV24-1; DNA: TGTGCCACCAGTGATTCGTGGACTCTCGGCTACACCTTC; CDR3: CATSDSWTLGYTF
J: TRBJ1-1; D: TRBD1; size: many; V: TRBV7-9; DNA: TGTGCCAGCAGCTCACAGGGGGGAATCCCTGAAGCTTTCTTT; CDR3: CASSSQGGIPEAFF
J: TRBJ2-2; D: NA; size: NA; V: TRBV11-2; DNA: TGTGCCAGCAGCTTAGGGCCAACGGAGCTGTTTTTT; CDR3: CASSLGPTELFF
J: TRBJ1-2; D: NA; size: NA; V: TRBV12-3/TRBV12-4; DNA: TGTGCCAGCCTCGGAGGACGGGCTTATGGCTACACCTTC; CDR3: CASLGGRAYGYTF
J: TRBJ2-7; D: NA; size: many; V: TRBV5-5; DNA: TGTGCCAGCAGCCGAGTACCAGGGGACAACTCCTACGAGCAGTACTTC; CDR3: CASSRVPGDNSYEQYF
J: TRBJ2-3; D: TRBD2; size: NA; V: TRBV7-2; DNA: TGTGCCAGCAGCATACTAGCGGGAGCCAAGTATGCAGATACGCAGTATTTT; CDR3: CASSILAGAKYADTQYF
J: TRBJ2-1; D: TRBD2; size: few; V: TRBV5-6; DNA: TGTGCCAGCAGCTGGGGGGGGGTCCGCTCCTACAATGAGCAGTTCTTC; CDR3: CASSWGGVRSYNEQFF
J: TRBJ2-7; D: TRBD1; size: many; V: TRBV6-2/TRBV6-3; DNA: TGTGCCAGCAGTTACATGGCCGGGACAGGGACCTACGAGCAGTACTTC; CDR3: CASSYMAGTGTYEQYF
J: TRBJ2-1; D: TRBD2; size: many; V: TRBV29-1; DNA: TGCAGCGTTGTAACTAGCGGGGGGAATGAGCAGTTCTTC; CDR3: CSVVTSGGNEQFF
J: TRBJ2-2; D: TRBD2; size: many; V: TRBV6-5; DNA: TGTGCCAGCAGTTACTCGCCAGCGGGAGGTGGCACCGGGGAGCTGTTTTTT; CDR3: CASSYSPAGGGTGELFF
J: TRBJ1-1; D: TRBD1; size: few; V: TRBV6-5; DNA: TGTGCCAGCAGCCGAAACAGGGGGCGGGCTGAAGCTTTCTTT; CDR3: CASSRNRGRAEAFF
J: TRBJ2-1; D: TRBD2; size: many; V: TRBV5-1; DNA: TGCGCCAGCAGCTTCACCGGGACTAGCGGGAGGGCCCGCATTGGTGAGCAGTTCTTC; CDR3: CASSFTGTSGRARIGEQFF
J: TRBJ2-7; D: TRBD1; size: few; V: TRBV10-3; DNA: TGTGCCATCAAGGGACTTCCGGGACAGGATTCCTACGAGCAGTACTTC; CDR3: CAIKGLPGQDSYEQYF
J: TRBJ2-5; D: NA; size: NA; V: TRBV10-2; DNA: TGCGCCAGCAGTAGTGTGGGGTTCGAAGAGACCCAGTACTTC; CDR3: CASSSVGFEETQYF
J: TRBJ2-2; D: NA; size: NA; V: TRBV7-3; DNA: TGTGCCAGCAGCTTAGGCTCAGTGGGCGCTTATACCGGGGAGCTGTTTTTT; CDR3: CASSLGSVGAYTGELFF
J: TRBJ1-1; D: TRBD1; size: many; V: TRBV5-4; DNA: TGTGCCAGCAGCTGGCAGGGGGCGCGGGACACTGAAGCTTTCTTT; CDR3: CASSWQGARDTEAFF
J: TRBJ1-4; D: TRBD1; size: many; V: TRBV7-9; DNA: TGTGCCAGCAGCTTACTGGGGGACAGGTCTACAACTAATGAAAAACTGTTTTTT; CDR3: CASSLLGDRSTTNEKLFF
J: TRBJ1-1; D: NA; size: many; V: TRBV7-6; DNA: TGTGCCAACAGCCTCCGGGGGCAGGGAAGTGTAGGGGGCACTGAAGCTTTCTTT; CDR3: CANSLRGQGSVGGTEAFF
J: TRBJ2-1; D: NA; size: many; V: TRBV7-9; DNA: TGTGCCAGCAGCGTCGCTAGCCACGAGCAGTTCTTC; CDR3: CASSVASHEQFF
J: TRBJ2-5; D: NA; size: few; V: TRBV14; DNA: TGTGCCAGCATCCTCACAGGGTCAGAGACCCAGTACTTC; CDR3: CASILTGSETQYF
J: TRBJ2-3; D: NA; size: NA; V: TRBV7-2; DNA: TGTGCCAGTACGGACAGCGGTAGCACAGATCCGCAGTATTTT; CDR3: CASTDSGSTDPQYF
J: TRBJ1-5; D: NA; size: many; V: TRBV18; DNA: TGTGCCAGCTCACCTCTGGGGACCCAAAATCAGCCCCAGCATTTT; CDR3: CASSPLGTQNQPQHF
J: TRBJ2-1; D: NA; size: many; V: TRBV4-1; DNA: TGCGCCAGCAGCCAAGAAGAAGGGGAGAATGAGCAGTTCTTC; CDR3: CASSQEEGENEQFF
J: TRBJ2-1; D: NA; size: many; V: TRBV6-1; DNA: TGTGCCAGCAGTGATTTGGGGGTCGATGAGCAGTTCTTC; CDR3: CASSDLGVDEQFF
J: TRBJ2-1; D: TRBD2; size: many; V: TRBV6-2/TRBV6-3; DNA: TGTGCCAGCAGTTCCTACACTAGCGGACCACTCTCCTACAATGAGCAGTTCTTC; CDR3: CASSSYTSGPLSYNEQFF
J: TRBJ2-7; D: NA; size: many; V: TRBV6-2/TRBV6-3; DNA: TGTGCCAGCAATACCGGGACACCCTTTGGGCAGTACTTC; CDR3: CASNTGTPFGQYF
J: TRBJ2-7; D: NA; size: many; V: TRBV5-1; DNA: TGCGCCAGCAGCTCGGGTTTCTCTATCTACGAGCAGTACTTC; CDR3: CASSSGFSIYEQYF
J: TRBJ2-7; D: TRBD1; size: many; V: TRBV14; DNA: TGTGCCAGCAGCCAGCCGGGACAGGGAGTCTACGAGCAGTACTTC; CDR3: CASSQPGQGVYEQYF
J: TRBJ2-6; D: NA; size: few; V: TRBV27; DNA: TGTGCCAGCAGTTTAGGCCGGTTAAAGGCTAACTCTGGGGCCAACGTCCTGACTTTC; CDR3: CASSLGRLKANSGANVLTF
J: TRBJ2-1; D: TRBD2; size: many; V: TRBV7-9; DNA: TGTGCCAGCAGCTCCCTAGGAACACTAGCGGGAGCCAATGAGCAGTTCTTC; CDR3: CASSSLGTLAGANEQFF
J: TRBJ1-1; D: NA; size: many; V: TRBV3-1; DNA: TGTGCCAGCAGCCTGGGTTCGAGCACTGAAGCTTTCTTT; CDR3: CASSLGSSTEAFF